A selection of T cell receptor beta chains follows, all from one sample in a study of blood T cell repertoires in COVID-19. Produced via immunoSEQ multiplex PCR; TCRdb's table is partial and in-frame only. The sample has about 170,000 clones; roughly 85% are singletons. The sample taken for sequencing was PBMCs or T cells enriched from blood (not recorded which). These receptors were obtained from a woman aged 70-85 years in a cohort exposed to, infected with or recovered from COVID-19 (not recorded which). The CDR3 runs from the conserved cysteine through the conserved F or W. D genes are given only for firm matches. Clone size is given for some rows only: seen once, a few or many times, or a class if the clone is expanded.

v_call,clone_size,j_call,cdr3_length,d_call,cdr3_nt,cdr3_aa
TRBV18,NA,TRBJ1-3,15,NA,TGTGCCAGCTCGCAGTCGGGGAGCTCTGGAAACACCATATATTTT,CASSQSGSSGNTIYF
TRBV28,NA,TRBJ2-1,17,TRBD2,TGTGCCAGCAGTTCGCTGACTAGCGGGAGAGTTTACAATGAGCAGTTCTTC,CASSSLTSGRVYNEQFF
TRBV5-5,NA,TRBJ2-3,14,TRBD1,TGTGCCAGCCACGGACAGGGGGCGTCTGATACGCAGTATTTT,CASHGQGASDTQYF
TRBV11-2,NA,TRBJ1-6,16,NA,TGTGCCAGCAGCCCCCTGAGGAGCTCCTATAATTCACCCCTCCACTTT,CASSPLRSSYNSPLHF
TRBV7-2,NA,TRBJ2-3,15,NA,TGTGCCAGCAGCTTAGGCGGGGTCAGCACAGATACGCAGTATTTT,CASSLGGVSTDTQYF
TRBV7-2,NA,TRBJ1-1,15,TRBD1,TGTGCCAGCAGCTCGCGACAGGGTTTAGGCACTGAAGCTTTCTTT,CASSSRQGLGTEAFF
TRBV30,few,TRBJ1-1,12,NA,TGTGCCCGCCGGGTAAAGCGAACTGAAGCTTTCTTT,CARRVKRTEAFF
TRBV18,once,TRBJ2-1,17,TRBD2,TGTGCCAGCTCACCACCTCGTGGCGGGAGTTCCTACAATGAGCAGTTCTTC,CASSPPRGGSSYNEQFF
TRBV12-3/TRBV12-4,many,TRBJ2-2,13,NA,TGTGCCAGCAGTTCGGGGGTTGCCGGGGAGCTGTTTTTT,CASSSGVAGELFF
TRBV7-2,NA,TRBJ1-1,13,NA,TGTGCCAGCAGCTCACGGGACACCCGAATGGCTTTCTTT,CASSSRDTRMAFF
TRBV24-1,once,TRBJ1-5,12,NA,TGTGCCACCAGTGATTTGGGCCAGCCCCAGCATTTT,CATSDLGQPQHF
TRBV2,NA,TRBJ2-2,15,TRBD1,TGTGCCAGCGCTCCGGGACAGGGGGCAACCGGGGAGCTGTTTTTT,CASAPGQGATGELFF
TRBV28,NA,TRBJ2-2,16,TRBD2,TGTGCCAGCTGGGGTAGCGGGAGTTATAACACCGGGGAGCTGTTTTTT,CASWGSGSYNTGELFF
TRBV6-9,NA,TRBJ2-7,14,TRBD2,TGTGCCAGCAGTCCGGGACTAGCCACCTACGAGCAGTACTTC,CASSPGLATYEQYF
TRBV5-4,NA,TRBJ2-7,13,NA,TGTGCCAGCAGCTTGTATGAGGGAGCAGAGCAGTACTTC,CASSLYEGAEQYF
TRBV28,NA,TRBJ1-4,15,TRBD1,TGTGCCAGCAGTCCTCCGGGACAGGGCGGTGAAAAACTGTTTTTT,CASSPPGQGGEKLFF
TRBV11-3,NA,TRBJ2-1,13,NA,TGTGCCAGCAGCTTAGCGGGAGCCGATGAGCAGTTCTTC,CASSLAGADEQFF
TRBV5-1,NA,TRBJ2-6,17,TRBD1,TGCGCCAGCAGCTACGGGACAGGGGCCTCTGGGGCCAACGTCCTGACTTTC,CASSYGTGASGANVLTF
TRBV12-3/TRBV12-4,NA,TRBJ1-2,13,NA,TGTGCCAGCAGTCCGCTTCAGGGGCATGGCTACACCTTC,CASSPLQGHGYTF
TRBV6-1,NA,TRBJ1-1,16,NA,TGTGCCAGCAGTGCCCCGGACAGTCATGATATCACTGAAGCTTTCTTT,CASSAPDSHDITEAFF
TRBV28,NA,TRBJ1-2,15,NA,TGTGCCAGCAGTGACGGAGGGCAGGCGCCCTATGGCTACACCTTC,CASSDGGQAPYGYTF
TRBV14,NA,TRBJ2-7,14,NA,TGTGCCAGCAGCCCCGGGACGACAGGTGTCGAGCAGTACTTC,CASSPGTTGVEQYF
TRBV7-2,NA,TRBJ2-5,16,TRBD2,TGTGCCAGCAGCTTAGCGCAGCTAGCGGGACGGGAGACCCAGTACTTC,CASSLAQLAGRETQYF
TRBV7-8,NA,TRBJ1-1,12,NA,TGTGCCAGCAGCCCCCTGAGAGGTGAAGCTTTCTTT,CASSPLRGEAFF
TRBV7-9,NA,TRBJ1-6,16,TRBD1,TGTGCCAGCAGCAACGACAGGGGCTCCTATAATTCACCCCTCCACTTT,CASSNDRGSYNSPLHF
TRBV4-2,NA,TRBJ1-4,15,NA,TGTGCCAGCAGCCAAGTCAGGGGCACTAATGAAAAACTGTTTTTT,CASSQVRGTNEKLFF
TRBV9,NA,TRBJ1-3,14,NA,TGTGCCAGCAGCCCCGTTACCGGTGGAAACACCATATATTTT,CASSPVTGGNTIYF
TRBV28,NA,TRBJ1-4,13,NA,TGTGCCAGCAGTCCGATACGGGGCGGGGTGTCCCGCTTT,CASSPIRGGVSRF
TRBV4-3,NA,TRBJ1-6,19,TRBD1,TGCGCCAGCAGCCAAGAATTATTGACAGGGGGCTCCTATAATTCACCCCTCCACTTT,CASSQELLTGGSYNSPLHF
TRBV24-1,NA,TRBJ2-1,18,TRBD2,TGTGCCACCAGTGATTGGGGGACTAGCGGGAGCTCCTACAATGAGCAGTTCTTC,CATSDWGTSGSSYNEQFF
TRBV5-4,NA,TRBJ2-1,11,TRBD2,TGTGCCAGCAGAAACGGGGGGGAGCAGTTCTTC,CASRNGGEQFF
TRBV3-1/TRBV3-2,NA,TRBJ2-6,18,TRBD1,TGTGCCAGCAGCCCGAGGACAGGGTTGGTCTCTGGGGCCAACGTCCTGACTTTC,CASSPRTGLVSGANVLTF
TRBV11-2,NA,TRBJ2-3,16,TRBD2,TGTGCCAGCAGCTCGACTAGCGGGGGGAGCACAGATACGCAGTATTTT,CASSSTSGGSTDTQYF
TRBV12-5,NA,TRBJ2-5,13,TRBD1,TGTGCTAGTGGTCGACAGGGTGGGGAGACCCAGTACTTC,CASGRQGGETQYF
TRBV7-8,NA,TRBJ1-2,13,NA,TGTGCCAGCAGCCTCCCGAGGAACTATGGCTACACCTTC,CASSLPRNYGYTF
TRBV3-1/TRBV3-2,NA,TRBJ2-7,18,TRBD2,TGTGCCAGCAGCGGCGGTTTTAGCGGGAGTACATCTACGGGCGAGCAGTACTTC,CASSGGFSGSTSTGEQYF
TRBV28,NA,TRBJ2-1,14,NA,TGTGCCAGCAGTTTATATCTAGGAGATGATGAGCAGTTCTTC,CASSLYLGDDEQFF
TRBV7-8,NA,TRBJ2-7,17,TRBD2,TGTGCCAGCAGCTTATCCATTACTAGCGGGGGGGGCTACGAGCAGTACTTC,CASSLSITSGGGYEQYF
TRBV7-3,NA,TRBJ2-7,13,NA,TGTGCCAGCAGCTTAACCCACGGGTACGAGCAGTACTTC,CASSLTHGYEQYF
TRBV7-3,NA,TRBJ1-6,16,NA,TGTGCCAGCAGCTTAACGTCGCAGGGTACGAATTCACCCCTCCACTTT,CASSLTSQGTNSPLHF
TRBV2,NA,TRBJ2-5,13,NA,TGTGCCAGCAGTGCGGGGGTAATAGAGACCCAGTACTTC,CASSAGVIETQYF
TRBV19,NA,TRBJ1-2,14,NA,TGTGCCAGTTGGGGGCTTGGGGTTGGCTATGGCTACACCTTC,CASWGLGVGYGYTF
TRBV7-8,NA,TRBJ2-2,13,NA,TGTGCCAGCAGCTTTTCTAGGACCGGGGAGCTGTTTTTT,CASSFSRTGELFF
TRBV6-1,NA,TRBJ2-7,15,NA,TGTGCCAGCAGTGAAGCGCTGGGCATCATCTACGAGCAGTACTTC,CASSEALGIIYEQYF
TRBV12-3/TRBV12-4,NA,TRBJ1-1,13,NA,TGTGCCAGCAGTTTAGACAGGGACACTGAAGCTTTCTTT,CASSLDRDTEAFF
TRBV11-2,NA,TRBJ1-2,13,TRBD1,TGTGCCAGCAGCTTGGGACAGAACTATGGCTACACCTTC,CASSLGQNYGYTF
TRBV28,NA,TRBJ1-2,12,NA,TGTGCCAGCAGCTCGGACACGTATGGCTACACCTTC,CASSSDTYGYTF
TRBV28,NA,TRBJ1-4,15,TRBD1,TGTGCCAGCAGTCGTAGACAGGGGGGCGGTGAAAAACTGTTTTTT,CASSRRQGGGEKLFF
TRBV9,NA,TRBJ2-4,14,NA,TGTGCCAGCACCGCCCAGGGGTGGGAAAACATTCAGTACTTC,CASTAQGWENIQYF
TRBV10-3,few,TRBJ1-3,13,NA,TGTGCCATCAGCGACAGCTCTGGAAACACCATATATTTT,CAISDSSGNTIYF
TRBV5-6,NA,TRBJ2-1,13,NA,TGTGCCAGCAGCTTGGGGACAAACAATGAGCAGTTCTTC,CASSLGTNNEQFF